Sequencing of this T cell receptor (beta chain) was carried out in a study of blood T cell repertoires in COVID-19 (dated by TCRdb to 2018 to 2021). Regarding the research as a whole: The collaborator samples originated in the United States, Italy and Spain and spanned the acute and convalescent phases of COVID-19. The material from the prospective study consisted of cDNA or gDNA derived from T cells, B-cell-depleted T cells, or PBMCs. Deeply sampled blood TCRbeta repertoires from subjects exposed to, actively infected with, or recovered from COVID-19 were included in the dataset. The repertoires were made available in a free public database intended to serve as a resource for research on the immune response to SARS-CoV-2. The samples were drawn from two sources: the first 160 participants of the ongoing ImmuneRACE study, and 1,000 to 1,500 subjects contributed by 6 global collaborators. Nearly every sample came with metadata listing a de-identified subject ID, COVID-19 status, age in years and sex. Where available, HLA class I and class II types were obtained from metadata supplied by the sample provider rather than from assay-based typing.

The CDR3 spans 15 residues, from the cysteine through the phenylalanine. Only the CDR3 DNA stays, 45 bases, in frame from base 1. Sequences SGHTA (CDR1) and FQGNSA (CDR2) are obtained from the germline V gene. The trim is 1 base for V and 0 bases for J, with a gap of 9 bases between the germline ends. The paper as a whole reports these results and caveats: Clinical and demographic metadata were provided uncurated, with the amount varying by source and participant.

A remark on this clone: There is no known antigen for this receptor. No qualities accompany the bases; no much larger clone lies one base away.

Collaborating institutions collected whole blood in K2EDTA tubes following their own protocols. For TCRbeta analysis, collaborators shipped samples as frozen whole blood, isolated PBMCs, or DNA extracted from either of those sample types. The immunoSEQ Assay, a bias-controlled multiplex PCR, was used to amplify TCRbeta CDR3 regions from genomic DNA. Regarding the original processing steps: Nucleated cell counts per sample were estimated from amplification of reference gene primers within the assay. To quantify the absolute abundance of each unique TCRbeta CDR3 rearrangement, sequence reads were collapsed and filtered. For each sample, productive Simpson clonality was calculated by taking the square root of Simpson's diversity index across productive rearrangements. In its TCRdb copy, this immuneACCESS table keeps in-frame sequences only and misses some clones. Where compared with another copy, unresolved V genes explain less than half of these, and the others have no known cause. That table is the source of V, J and clone size, and D and trimming were worked out from the DNA. The sample table shows 120,000 to 150,000 clones, and approximately 80% are seen once. 35% to 40% of the sample goes to the ten largest clones.

The receptor was derived from a human donor in a cohort sampled during active COVID-19. Sequenced material: peripheral blood. The chain is made from TRBV7-2 and TRBJ1-1, and the D gene may be TRBD1, 5 bases matching. CDR3 loop: CASSLEGVLNTEAFF. The nucleotides read TGTGCCAGCAGCTTAGAAGGGGTCCTGAACACTGAAGCTTTCTTT.